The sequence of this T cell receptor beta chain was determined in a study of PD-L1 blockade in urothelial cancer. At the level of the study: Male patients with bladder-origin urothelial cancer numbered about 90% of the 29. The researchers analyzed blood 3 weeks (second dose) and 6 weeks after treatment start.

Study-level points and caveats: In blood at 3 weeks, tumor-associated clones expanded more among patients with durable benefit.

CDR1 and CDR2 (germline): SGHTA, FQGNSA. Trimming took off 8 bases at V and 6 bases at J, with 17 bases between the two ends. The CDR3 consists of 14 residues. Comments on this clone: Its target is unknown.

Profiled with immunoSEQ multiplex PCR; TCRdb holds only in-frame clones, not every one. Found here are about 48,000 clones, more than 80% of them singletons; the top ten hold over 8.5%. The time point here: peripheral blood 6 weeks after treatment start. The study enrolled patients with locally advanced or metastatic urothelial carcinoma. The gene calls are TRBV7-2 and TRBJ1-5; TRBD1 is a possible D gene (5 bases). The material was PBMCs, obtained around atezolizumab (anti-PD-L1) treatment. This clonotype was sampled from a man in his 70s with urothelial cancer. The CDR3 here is CASCPAGRTQPQHF. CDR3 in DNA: TGTGCCAGCTGCCCGGCAGGGAGGACTCAGCCCCAGCATTTT.